This T cell receptor beta chain was obtained from a study of shared clonotypes between healthy human individuals. The study, taken as a whole, reports: Sampling included only blood; tissue repertoires likely differ.

In replicate PCRs of unsorted PBMC, around 0.3 ug DNA, tens of thousands of T cell genomes, was used. Libraries were prepared by immunoSEQ multiplex PCR; TCRdb keeps only in-frame clonotypes and omits some of them. The profile covers about 99,000 clones, with around 47% appearing a single time and about 15% taken by the ten largest. This CDR3 is built from 14 residues. The germline CDR1 and CDR2 sequences are SGHKS and YYEKEE (reference sequence). The trim removed 6 bases at V and 6 bases at J, leaving 9 bases unmatched. On this clone: Its antigen is unknown.

The origin of this receptor is a woman aged 40 to 50 in good health. Some clones in this sample may be carry-over from other donors' samples. Sequenced input: PBMCs. This sequence joins TRBV5-5 and TRBJ2-1; 7 nucleotides match TRBD2. CDR3 nucleotide sequence: TGTGCCAGCACCCTGAGGGAGGGCTTCAATGAGCAGTTCTTC. It yields the protein CASTLREGFNEQFF.